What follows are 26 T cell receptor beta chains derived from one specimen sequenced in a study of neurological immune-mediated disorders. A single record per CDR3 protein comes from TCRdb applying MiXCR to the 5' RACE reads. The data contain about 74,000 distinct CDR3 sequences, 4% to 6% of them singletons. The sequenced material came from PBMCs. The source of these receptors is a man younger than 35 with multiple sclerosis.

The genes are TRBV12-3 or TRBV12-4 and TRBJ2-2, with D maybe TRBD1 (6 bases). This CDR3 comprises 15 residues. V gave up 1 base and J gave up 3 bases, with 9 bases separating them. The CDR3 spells CASSLGGLDTGELFF. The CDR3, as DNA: TGTGCCAGCAGTTTAGGGGGGCTTGACACCGGGGAGCTGTTTTTT.

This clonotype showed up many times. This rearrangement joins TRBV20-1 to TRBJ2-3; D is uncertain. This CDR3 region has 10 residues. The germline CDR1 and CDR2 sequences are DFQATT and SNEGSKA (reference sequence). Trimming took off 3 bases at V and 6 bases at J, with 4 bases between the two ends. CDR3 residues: CSASGDTQYF. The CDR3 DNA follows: TGCAGTGCTAGCGGGGATACGCAGTATTTT.

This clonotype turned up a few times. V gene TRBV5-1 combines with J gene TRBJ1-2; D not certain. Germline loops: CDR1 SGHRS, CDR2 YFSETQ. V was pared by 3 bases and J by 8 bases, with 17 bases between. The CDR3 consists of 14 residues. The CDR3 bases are TGCGCCAGCAGCTATGAACGGGCGTCCGACGGCTACACCTTC. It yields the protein CASSYERASDGYTF.

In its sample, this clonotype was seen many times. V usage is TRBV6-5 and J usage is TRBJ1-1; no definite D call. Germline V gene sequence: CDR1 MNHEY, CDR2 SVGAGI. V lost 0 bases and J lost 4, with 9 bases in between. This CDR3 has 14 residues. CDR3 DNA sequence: TGTGCCAGCAGTTACTCGCGTCTTGGCACTGAAGCTTTCTTT. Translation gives CASSYSRLGTEAFF.

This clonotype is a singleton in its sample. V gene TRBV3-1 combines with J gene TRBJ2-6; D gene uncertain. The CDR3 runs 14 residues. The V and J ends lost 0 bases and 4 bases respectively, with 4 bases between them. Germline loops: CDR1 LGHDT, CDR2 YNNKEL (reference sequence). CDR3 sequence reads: CASSQDTGANVLTF. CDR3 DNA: TGTGCCAGCAGCCAAGATACCGGGGCCAACGTCCTGACTTTC.

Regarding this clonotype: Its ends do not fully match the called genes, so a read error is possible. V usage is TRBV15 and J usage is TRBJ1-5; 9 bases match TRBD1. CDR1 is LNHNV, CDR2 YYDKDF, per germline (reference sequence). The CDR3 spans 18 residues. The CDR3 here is CATSRAGQGLGFNQPQNF. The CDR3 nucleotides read TGTGCCACCAGCAGAGCGGGACAGGGCTTGGGGTTCAATCAGCCCCAGAATTTT.

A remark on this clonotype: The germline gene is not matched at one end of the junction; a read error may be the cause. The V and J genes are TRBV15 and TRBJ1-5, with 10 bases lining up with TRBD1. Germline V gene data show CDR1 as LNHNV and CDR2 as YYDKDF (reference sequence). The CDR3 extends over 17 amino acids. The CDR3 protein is CATSRDLGQGIGQPQNF. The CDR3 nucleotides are TGTGCCACCAGCAGAGATCTGGGACAGGGGATCGGTCAGCCCCAGAATTTT.

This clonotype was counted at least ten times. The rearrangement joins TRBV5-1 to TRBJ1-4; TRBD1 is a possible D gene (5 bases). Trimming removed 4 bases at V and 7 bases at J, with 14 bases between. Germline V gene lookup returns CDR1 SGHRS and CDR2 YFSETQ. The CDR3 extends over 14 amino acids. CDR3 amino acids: CASSRGWGSEKLFF. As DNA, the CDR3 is TGCGCCAGCAGCAGAGGATGGGGGTCTGAAAAACTGTTTTTT.

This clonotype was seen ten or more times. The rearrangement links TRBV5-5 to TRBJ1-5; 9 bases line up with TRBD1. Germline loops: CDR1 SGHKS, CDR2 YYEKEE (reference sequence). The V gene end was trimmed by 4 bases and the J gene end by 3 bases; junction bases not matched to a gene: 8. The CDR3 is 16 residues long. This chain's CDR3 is CASSPGTGSYNQPQHF. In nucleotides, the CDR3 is TGTGCCAGCAGCCCCGGGACAGGGTCGTACAATCAGCCCCAGCATTTT.

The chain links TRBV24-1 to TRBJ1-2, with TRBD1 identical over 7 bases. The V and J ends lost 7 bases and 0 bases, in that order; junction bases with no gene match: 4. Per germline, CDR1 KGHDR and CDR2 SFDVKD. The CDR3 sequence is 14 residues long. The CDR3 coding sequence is TGTGCCACCAGCCGACAGGGTGCTAACTATGGCTACACCTTC. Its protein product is CATSRQGANYGYTF.

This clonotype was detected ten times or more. CDR3 protein: CASSLERDTEAFF. As DNA, the CDR3 is TGTGCCAGCAGCTTAGAGAGGGACACTGAAGCTTTCTTT. This chain uses TRBV7-3 with TRBJ1-1; D gene uncertain. Germline CDR1 reads SGHTA; CDR2 reads FQGTGA. This CDR3 has 13 amino acids. Trimming cost V 2 bases and J 3 bases, with 7 bases left between them.

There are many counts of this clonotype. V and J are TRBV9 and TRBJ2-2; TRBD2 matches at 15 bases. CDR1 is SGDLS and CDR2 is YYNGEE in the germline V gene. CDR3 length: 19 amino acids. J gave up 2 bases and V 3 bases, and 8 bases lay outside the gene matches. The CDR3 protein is CASSEDGLAGGLNTGELFF. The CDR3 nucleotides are TGTGCCAGCAGCGAAGACGGACTAGCGGGAGGGTTAAACACCGGGGAGCTGTTTTTT.

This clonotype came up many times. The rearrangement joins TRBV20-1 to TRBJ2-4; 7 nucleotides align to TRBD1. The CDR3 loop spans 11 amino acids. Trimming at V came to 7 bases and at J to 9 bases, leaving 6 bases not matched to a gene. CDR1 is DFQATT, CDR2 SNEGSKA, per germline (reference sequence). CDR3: CSGVQGSIQYF. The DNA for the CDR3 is TGCAGTGGAGTACAGGGGAGCATTCAGTACTTC.

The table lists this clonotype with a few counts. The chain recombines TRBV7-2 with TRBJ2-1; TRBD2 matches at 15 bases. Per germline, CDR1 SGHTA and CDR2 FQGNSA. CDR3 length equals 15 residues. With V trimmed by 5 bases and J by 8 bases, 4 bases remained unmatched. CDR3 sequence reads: CASSRTSGRADEQFF. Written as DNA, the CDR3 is TGTGCCAGCAGCCGGACTAGCGGGAGGGCGGATGAGCAGTTCTTC.

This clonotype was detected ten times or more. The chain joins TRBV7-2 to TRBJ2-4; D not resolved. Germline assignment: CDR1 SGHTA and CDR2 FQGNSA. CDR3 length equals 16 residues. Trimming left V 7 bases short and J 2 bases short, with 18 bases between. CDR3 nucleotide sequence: TGTGCCAGCACCCTGGTGTTGGGTCCATCCAAAAACATTCAGTACTTC. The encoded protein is CASTLVLGPSKNIQYF.

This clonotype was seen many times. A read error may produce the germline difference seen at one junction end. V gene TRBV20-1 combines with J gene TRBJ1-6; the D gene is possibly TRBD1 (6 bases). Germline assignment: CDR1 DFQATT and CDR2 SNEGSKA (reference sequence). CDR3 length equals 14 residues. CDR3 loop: CSARVSGGPSPLNF. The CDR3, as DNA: TGCAGTGCTAGGGTCTCCGGGGGCCCTTCACCCCTCAACTTT.

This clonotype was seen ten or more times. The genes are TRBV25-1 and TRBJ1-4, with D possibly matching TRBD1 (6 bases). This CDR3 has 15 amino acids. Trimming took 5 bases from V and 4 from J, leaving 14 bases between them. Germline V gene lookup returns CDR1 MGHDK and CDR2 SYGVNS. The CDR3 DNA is TGTGCCAGCAGTTCCTCGAGGGGGGTTAATGAAAAACTGTTTTTT. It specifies CASSSSRGVNEKLFF.

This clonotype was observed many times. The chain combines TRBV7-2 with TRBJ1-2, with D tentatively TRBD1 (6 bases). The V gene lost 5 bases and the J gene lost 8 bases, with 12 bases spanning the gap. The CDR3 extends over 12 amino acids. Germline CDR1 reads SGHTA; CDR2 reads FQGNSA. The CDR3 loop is CASSPGGRGYTF. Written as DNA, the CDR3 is TGTGCCAGCAGCCCTGGGGGCAGGGGCTACACCTTC.

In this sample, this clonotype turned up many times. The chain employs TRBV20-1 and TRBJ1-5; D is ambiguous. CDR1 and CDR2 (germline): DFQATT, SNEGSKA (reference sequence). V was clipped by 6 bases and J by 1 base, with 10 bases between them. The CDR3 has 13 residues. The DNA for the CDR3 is TGCAGTGCCTTCCCGGACAGCAATCAGCCCCAGCATTTT. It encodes CSAFPDSNQPQHF.

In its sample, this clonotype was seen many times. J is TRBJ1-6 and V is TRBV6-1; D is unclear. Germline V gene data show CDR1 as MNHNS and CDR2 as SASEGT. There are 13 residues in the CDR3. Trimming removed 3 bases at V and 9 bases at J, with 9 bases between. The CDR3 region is CASSEEHSSPLHF. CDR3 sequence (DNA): TGTGCCAGCAGTGAGGAACACAGTTCACCCCTCCACTTT.

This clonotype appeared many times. CDR3 sequence reads: CASSFFGGGNTEAFF. The CDR3 DNA sequence: TGTGCCAGCAGCTTTTTTGGCGGAGGGAACACTGAAGCTTTCTTT. This chain connects TRBV7-2 to TRBJ1-1; D is uncertain. The CDR3 has 15 amino acids. V was trimmed by 3 bases and J by 1 base, leaving 12 bases between them. Germline assignment: CDR1 SGHTA and CDR2 FQGNSA.

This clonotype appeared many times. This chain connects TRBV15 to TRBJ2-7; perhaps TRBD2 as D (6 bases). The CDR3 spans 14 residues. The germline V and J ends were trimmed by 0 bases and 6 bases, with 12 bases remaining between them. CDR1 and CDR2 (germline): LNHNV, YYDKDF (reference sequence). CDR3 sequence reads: CATSRELATGEQYF. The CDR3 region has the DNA TGTGCCACCAGCAGAGAACTAGCTACCGGCGAGCAGTACTTC.

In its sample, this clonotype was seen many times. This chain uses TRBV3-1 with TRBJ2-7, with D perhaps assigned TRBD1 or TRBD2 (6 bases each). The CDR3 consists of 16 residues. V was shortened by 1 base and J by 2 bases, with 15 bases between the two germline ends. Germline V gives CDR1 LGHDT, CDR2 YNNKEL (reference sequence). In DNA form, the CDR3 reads TGTGCCAGCAGCCAAGGGGGGGCCCGGGCAACCTACGAGCAGTACTTC. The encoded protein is CASSQGGARATYEQYF.

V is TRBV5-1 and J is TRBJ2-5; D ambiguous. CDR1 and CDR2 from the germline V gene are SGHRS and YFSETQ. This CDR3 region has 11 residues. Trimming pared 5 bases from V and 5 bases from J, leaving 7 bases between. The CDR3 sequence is CASRFRETQYF. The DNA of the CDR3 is TGCGCCAGCAGATTTAGGGAGACCCAGTACTTC.

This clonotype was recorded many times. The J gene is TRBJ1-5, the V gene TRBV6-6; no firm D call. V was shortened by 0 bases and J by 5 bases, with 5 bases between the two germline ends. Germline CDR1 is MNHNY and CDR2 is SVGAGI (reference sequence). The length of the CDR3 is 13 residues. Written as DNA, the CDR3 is TGTGCCAGCAGTTACTCGGACTATCAGCCCCAGCATTTT. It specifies CASSYSDYQPQHF.

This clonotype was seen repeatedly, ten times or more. For the CDR3, the DNA is TGTGCCAGCAGCGTAGGGGTAAACCCTTACGAGCAGTACTTC. This codes for CASSVGVNPYEQYF. This chain links TRBV9 with TRBJ2-7; D gene ambiguous. The germline V gene encodes CDR1 SGDLS and CDR2 YYNGEE. The CDR3 has 14 residues. Trimming took off 0 bases at V and 4 bases at J, with 11 bases between the two ends.